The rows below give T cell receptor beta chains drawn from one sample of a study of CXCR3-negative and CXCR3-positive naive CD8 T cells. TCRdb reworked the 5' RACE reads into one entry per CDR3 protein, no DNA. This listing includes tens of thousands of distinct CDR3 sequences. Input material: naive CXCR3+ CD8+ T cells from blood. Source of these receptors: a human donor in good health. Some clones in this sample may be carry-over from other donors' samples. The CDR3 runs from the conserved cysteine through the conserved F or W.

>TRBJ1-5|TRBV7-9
CASSPTTGGMSQPQHF
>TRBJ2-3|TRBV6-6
CASSYPGLGTDTQYF
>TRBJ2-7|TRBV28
CASSKPGLAGNYEQYF
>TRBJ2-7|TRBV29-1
CSGGAGEDEQYF
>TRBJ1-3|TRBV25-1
CASSEYFEPSGNTIYF
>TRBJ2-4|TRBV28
CATAAPRPGLSENIQYF
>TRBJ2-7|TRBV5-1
CASSFWGEQYF
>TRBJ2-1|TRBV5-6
CASSLASGQITYNEQFF
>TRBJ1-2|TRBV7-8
CASSLTTPTAIILDGYTF
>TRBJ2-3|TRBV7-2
CASSPIAGLTDTQYF
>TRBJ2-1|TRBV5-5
CASTSAYNEQFF
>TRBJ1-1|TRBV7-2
CASSFLSRGPNTEAFF
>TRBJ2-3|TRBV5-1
CASSLGDRGATDTQYF
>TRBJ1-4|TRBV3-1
CASSPLTGLPTNEKLFF
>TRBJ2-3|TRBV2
CASRTGTSTDTQYF
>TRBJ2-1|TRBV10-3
CAISESLGNEQLF
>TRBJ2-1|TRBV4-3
CEHRGSLYNEQFF
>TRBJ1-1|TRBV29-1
CSVERGLDAFF
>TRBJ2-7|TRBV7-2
CASSTDFVYEQYF
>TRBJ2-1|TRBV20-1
CSATSGGVNEQFF
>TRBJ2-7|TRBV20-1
CSARAVGSPTYEQYF
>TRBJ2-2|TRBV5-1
CASTPPGSNPRGELFF
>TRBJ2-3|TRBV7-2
CASSLEGLAGSTDTQYF
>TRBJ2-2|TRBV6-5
CASSYSTGELFF
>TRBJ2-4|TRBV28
CASSFAGELAKNIQYF
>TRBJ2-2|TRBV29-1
CSVEEIGGGTGELFF
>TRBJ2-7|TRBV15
CATSLGGYEQYF
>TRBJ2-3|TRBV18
CASSPKGGFTDTQYF
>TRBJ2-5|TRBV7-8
CAGGDRGLETQYF
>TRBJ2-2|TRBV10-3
CAISDGQGRTGELFF
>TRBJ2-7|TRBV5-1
CASSLGTSLEQYF
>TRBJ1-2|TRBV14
CASSQWPRRTEAPEGGYTF
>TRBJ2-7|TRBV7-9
CASSHVGSGGEVASEQYF
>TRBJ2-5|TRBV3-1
CASSQPNSGGGTQYF
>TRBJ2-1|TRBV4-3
CASSQGISGISSYNERFF
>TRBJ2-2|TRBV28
CASSLWRELSGELFF
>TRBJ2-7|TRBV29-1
CSVEVRAYEQYF
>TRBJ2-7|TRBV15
CATRSYRGANYEQYF
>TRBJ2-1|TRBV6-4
CASSATSGGNNEQFF
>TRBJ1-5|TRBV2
CASLKSRESNQPQHF
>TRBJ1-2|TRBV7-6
CASTLGTGIEGYTF
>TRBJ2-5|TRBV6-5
CASISRTSGEETQYF
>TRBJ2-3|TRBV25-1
CASSEGTGGPDTQYF
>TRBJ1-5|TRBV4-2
CASSLSADSNQPQHF
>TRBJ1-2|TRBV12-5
CASGLIGRGYTF
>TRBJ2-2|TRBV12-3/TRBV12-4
CASSFPADSGIPTGELFF
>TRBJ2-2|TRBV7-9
CASSLALARDTGELFF